The subject of this entry is one T cell receptor beta chain. What it binds is not known. This entry comes from a study of a mutant IDH1 vaccine in newly diagnosed glioma. Overall study: Eight vaccine injections were given to patients in weeks 1, 3, 5, 7, 11, 15, 19 and 23. Treated patients were around 60% male, about 38% female, mean age 40.4 years. It was radiotherapy, temozolomide, or both that patients received previously, with most receiving both. Study-wide points: Vaccine-induced responses were seen in 85% to 95% of patients, spanning several MHC alleles.

Trimming pared 1 base from V and 5 bases from J, leaving 6 bases between. Germline lookup yields CDR1 LGHNA and CDR2 YNFKEQ. The CDR3 length is 12 residues. The time point here: week 23, last vaccination. In every dose of vaccine, 300 ug of mutant IDH1 20-mer peptide was given alongside topical imiquimod. Clones were read by immunoSEQ multiplex PCR, and TCRdb kept only the in-frame ones, dropping some. The sample consists of roughly 43,000 clones, around 74% of them appearing once. This receptor was obtained from a man aged 50 or older with glioma. Sample: PBMCs, taken from a glioma patient whose treatment included an IDH1 peptide vaccine. This chain joins TRBV4-2 and TRBJ2-7; weak D call: TRBD2 (5 bases). The CDR3 protein is CASSQAGNEQYF. The CDR3 bases are TGTGCCAGCAGCCAAGCGGGGAACGAGCAGTACTTC.